Described below is a single TCR beta chain sequence and its context. Its antigen is as yet unknown. This record belongs to a study of T cell responses to AZD1222 COVID-19 vaccine. Notes on the study in general: After two AZD1222 doses, spike-specific TCR breadth and depth rose versus day 0. Only a handful of individuals given AZD1222 were seropositive at baseline. Donors were mostly white British, more females; clonal diversity possibly underestimated. The span of vaccine-associated CD4 TCRs extended across spike, with dominance at 160-218 and 743-854.

From germline, CDR1 is SGDLS and CDR2 YYNGEE. V was cut by 3 bases and J by 4 bases, with 11 bases left in between. CDR3 size: 14 residues. Repertoires were generated with immunoSEQ multiplex PCR, while TCRdb's copy carries only in-frame clones and drops some. Counted here are about 130,000 clones, 88% occurring once; the ten biggest clones make up 15% to 20%. The starting material was peripheral blood, obtained on day 0 of MenACWY control vaccination. The TCR was taken from an adult in good health. The chain links TRBV9 to TRBJ1-5; D unclear. This CDR3 is CASSEGGRNQPQHF. The CDR3 DNA follows: TGTGCCAGCAGCGAGGGAGGAAGGAATCAGCCCCAGCATTTT.